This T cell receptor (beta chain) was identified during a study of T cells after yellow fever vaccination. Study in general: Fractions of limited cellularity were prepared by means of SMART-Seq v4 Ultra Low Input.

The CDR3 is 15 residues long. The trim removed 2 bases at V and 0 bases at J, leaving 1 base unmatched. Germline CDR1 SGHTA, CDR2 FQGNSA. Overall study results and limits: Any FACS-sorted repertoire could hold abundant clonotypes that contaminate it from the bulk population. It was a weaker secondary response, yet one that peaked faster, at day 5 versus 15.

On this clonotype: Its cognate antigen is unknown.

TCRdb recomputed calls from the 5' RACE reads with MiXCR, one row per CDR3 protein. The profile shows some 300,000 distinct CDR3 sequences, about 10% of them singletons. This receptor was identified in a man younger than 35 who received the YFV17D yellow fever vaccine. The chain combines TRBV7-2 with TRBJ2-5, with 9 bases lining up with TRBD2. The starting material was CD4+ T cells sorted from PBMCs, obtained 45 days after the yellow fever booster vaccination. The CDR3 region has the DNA TGTGCCAGCAGCTTACAGCGGGGGGACCAAGAGACCCAGTACTTC. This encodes CASSLQRGDQETQYF.